A selection of T cell receptor beta chains follows, all from one sample in a study of shared clonotypes between healthy human individuals. TCRdb's table, derived via immunoSEQ multiplex PCR, lists solely in-frame clones and lacks some. This repertoire shows 470,000 or so clones, 81% found once; its top ten account for roughly an eighth. The sample consisted of PBMCs. The receptors shown here come from a woman aged 40 to 55 in good health. Some clones in this sample may be carry-over from other donors' samples. Both conserved end residues are part of each CDR3. Fields, in order: V gene, J gene, D gene, clone size, CDR3 DNA, CDR3 protein. D genes are given only for firm matches. The size field is filled for only some rows; it gives once, few, many or a size class.

>TRBV15|TRBJ2-7|TRBD2|-
TGTGCCACCAGCAGAGGACTAGCGGGACTCTACGAGCAGTACTTC
CATSRGLAGLYEQYF
>TRBV5-1|TRBJ2-2|TRBD2|-
TGCGCCAGCAGCCCTGGACTAGCGTCGAACACCGGGGAGCTGTTTTTT
CASSPGLASNTGELFF
>TRBV11-3|TRBJ2-5|TRBD1|-
TGTGCCAGCAGCCCAGGCATAGGGGGCGGGGAGACCCAGTACTTC
CASSPGIGGGETQYF
>TRBV9|TRBJ2-7|TRBD2|-
TGTGCCAGCAGCGTGGGCCCGGGGCTAGCGGGAGCCTACGAGCAGTACTTC
CASSVGPGLAGAYEQYF
>TRBV5-4|TRBJ2-3|TRBD2|-
TGTGCCAGCAGCCGGACTAGCGGGAGGGACACAGATACGCAGTATTTT
CASSRTSGRDTDTQYF
>TRBV28|TRBJ1-1|-|-
TGTGCCAGCAGTTTATTCCGACAGGCGGAAGCTTTCTTT
CASSLFRQAEAFF
>TRBV6-1|TRBJ1-5|TRBD1|few
TGTGCCAGCAGTGAGACTGACAGGGGGCTAGGGCCCCAGCATTTT
CASSETDRGLGPQHF
>TRBV10-3|TRBJ1-2|-|-
TGTGCCATCAGTGAGTCGTCGACAGCTTATGGCTACACCTTC
CAISESSTAYGYTF
>TRBV30|TRBJ2-2|-|-
TGTGCCTGGAGTGTTGGAGAGAACGCCGGGGAGCTGTTTTTT
CAWSVGENAGELFF
>TRBV7-3|TRBJ2-2|-|-
TGTGCCAGCAGTCCAGAGACAGCCACCGGGGAGCTGTTTTTT
CASSPETATGELFF
>TRBV4-3|TRBJ2-1|-|-
TGCGCCAGCAGCCAAGATTATGGGGGAGCGGATGAGCAGTTCTTC
CASSQDYGGADEQFF
>TRBV10-3|TRBJ2-7|TRBD1|-
TGTGCCATCAGTGACGGACAGGGGTCACTTGACGAGCAGTACTTC
CAISDGQGSLDEQYF
>TRBV6-5|TRBJ2-7|TRBD1|-
TGTGCCAGCAGTTACGGTACAGGGGGCAAAGAGCAGTACTTC
CASSYGTGGKEQYF
>TRBV19|TRBJ1-4|-|-
TGTGCCAGTAGTATCCCCGACGGAAATAATGAAAAACTGTTTTTT
CASSIPDGNNEKLFF
>TRBV18|TRBJ1-2|-|-
TGTGCCAGCTCACCTACCGACCGCCTCTACACCTTC
CASSPTDRLYTF
>TRBV27|TRBJ2-1|-|-
TGTGCCAGCAGTAACGGCGGGAATGAGCAGTTCTTC
CASSNGGNEQFF
>TRBV18|TRBJ2-1|-|-
TGTGCCAGCTCAACACCTGACGTGGGTGAGCAGTTCTTC
CASSTPDVGEQFF
>TRBV10-2|TRBJ2-1|TRBD2|-
TGCGCCAGCAGTGAGGGGCGGGAGAGAGATGAGCAGTTCTTC
CASSEGRERDEQFF
>TRBV19|TRBJ1-5|-|few
TGTGCCAGTAAAGGGGCCACCCGGAGCAATCAGCCCCAGCATTTT
CASKGATRSNQPQHF
>TRBV10-2|TRBJ2-1|-|few
TGCGCCAGCAGTGAGTATGCTAGATCCTACAATGAGCAGTTCTTC
CASSEYARSYNEQFF
>TRBV5-4|TRBJ2-3|-|-
TGTGCCAGCAGCTTGAGTTTCGGGGGCCACACAGATACGCAGTATTTT
CASSLSFGGHTDTQYF
>TRBV7-2|TRBJ2-7|-|-
TGTGCCAGCAGCCGAGACAGCGGCCAGACCTACGAGCAGTACTTC
CASSRDSGQTYEQYF
>TRBV28|TRBJ1-4|-|-
TGTGCCAGCAGTCCAGGTCCCCGCAGCGTAAATGAAAAACTGTTTTTT
CASSPGPRSVNEKLFF
>TRBV28|TRBJ1-2|-|-
TGTGCCAGCAGACCCCCCCTAGCTTATGGCTACACCTTC
CASRPPLAYGYTF
>TRBV28|TRBJ2-7|TRBD2|-
TGTGCCAGCAGTTCCCTTAAGACTAGCGCTGTCTCCTACGAGCAGTACTTC
CASSSLKTSAVSYEQYF
>TRBV9|TRBJ1-4|-|-
TGTGCCAGCAGCGTAGACCCTGGGGCTAATGAAAAACTGTTTTTT
CASSVDPGANEKLFF
>TRBV5-8|TRBJ2-3|TRBD2|-
TGTGCCAGCAGCTTGGAAGCGGGGGGGTCACGGGGTACGCAGTATTTT
CASSLEAGGSRGTQYF
>TRBV10-3|TRBJ2-1|TRBD2|-
TGTGCCACCGCCAGCCTACTAGCGGGTTCCAATGAGCAGTTCTTC
CATASLLAGSNEQFF
>TRBV28|TRBJ2-2|TRBD2|-
TGTGCCAGCAGTCTACCCCTTTTCGGGCAGCCCGGACTAGCAAACACCGGGGAGCTGTTTTTT
CASSLPLFGQPGLANTGELFF
>TRBV7-6|TRBJ2-7|TRBD2|-
TGTGCCAGCAGCACAGGACTAGCGGGCACATACGAGCAGTACTTC
CASSTGLAGTYEQYF
>TRBV29-1|TRBJ2-3|TRBD1|-
TGCAGCGTCGTACAGGGGGTGGCCTACACAGATACGCAGTATTTT
CSVVQGVAYTDTQYF